The 23 T cell receptor beta chains given below trace back to one sample, sequenced in a study of cytomegalovirus exposure and HLA in healthy donors. With 60 Vbeta and 13 Jbeta primers, the PCR was carried out. TCRdb's copy holds only in-frame clones and misses some; the assay was immunoSEQ multiplex PCR. The sample carries around 110,000 clones, over 8% recorded once. Sequenced sample: PBMCs. These TCRs come from a man younger than 40 in good health and CMV-seronegative.

This clone was seen a few times. The gene calls are TRBV6-5 and TRBJ1-5; 9 bases are a match to TRBD1. Germline CDR1 and CDR2: MNHEY and SVGAGI. The V segment lost 5 bases and the J segment 0 bases; nucleotides outside the gene matches: 2. This CDR3 is built from 15 residues. In DNA form, the CDR3 reads TGTGCCAGCAGTCACAGGGGGCTTAGCAATCAGCCCCAGCATTTT. Amino acid sequence: CASSHRGLSNQPQHF.

This sequence joins TRBV30 and TRBJ2-1; 15 bases are a match to TRBD2. The length of the CDR3 is 17 residues. Trimming cost V 2 bases and J 8 bases; bases outside gene matches: 10. Per the germline V gene, CDR1 is GTSNPN and CDR2 is SVGIG (reference sequence). DNA of the CDR3: TGTGCCTGGAGTTATTTCAGGACTAGCGGGGGGGCCTATGAGCAGTTCTTC. It translates to CAWSYFRTSGGAYEQFF.

This clone has more than one count but fewer than ten. The chain combines TRBV5-4 with TRBJ2-2; D is uncertain. Trimming took 0 bases from V and 0 from J, leaving 6 bases between them. The CDR3 runs 15 residues. Germline V gives CDR1 SGHNT, CDR2 YYREEE (reference sequence). CDR3 protein: CASSLDAANTGELFF. In nucleotides, the CDR3 is TGTGCCAGCAGCTTGGACGCAGCGAACACCGGGGAGCTGTTTTTT.

In this sample, this clone turned up a few times. The CDR3 loop is CASSYSQGSNQPQHF. CDR3 nucleotides: TGTGCCAGCAGTTATTCACAGGGGAGCAATCAGCCCCAGCATTTT. The V call is TRBV6-5, the J call TRBJ1-5, with 7 bases that match TRBD1. The CDR3 spans 15 residues. Germline V CDR1 and CDR2: MNHEY, SVGAGI. J gave up 1 base and V 3 bases, and 3 bases lay outside the gene matches.

This clone has only a few counts. The chain couples TRBV10-3 to TRBJ2-7; 9 bases align to TRBD1. V lost 6 bases and J lost 4; bases outside the gene matches: 4. The CDR3 is 13 residues long. Germline CDR1 ENHRY, CDR2 SYGVKD. Here the CDR3 DNA reads TGTGCCATCAGCAGGGACAGGGAGTACGAGCAGTACTTC. Translation: CAISRDREYEQYF.

This clone has only a few counts. The chain uses TRBV29-1 and TRBJ2-3, with TRBD2 as a possible D gene (6 bases). With 4 bases removed from V and 0 bases from J, the gap between germline ends came to 11 bases. CDR3 length: 14 residues. Germline CDR1 and CDR2: SQVTM and ANQGSEA. The CDR3 loop is CSVGGVASTDTQYF. The CDR3 bases are TGCAGCGTTGGGGGGGTAGCTAGCACAGATACGCAGTATTTT.

This clone appeared a few times. The V and J genes are TRBV6-1 and TRBJ1-3; D is unclear. The germline CDR1 and CDR2 sequences are MNHNS and SASEGT. CDR3 length: 17 residues. Trimming cost V 0 bases and J 3 bases, with 15 bases left between them. The CDR3 DNA reads as TGTGCCAGCAGTGAAGCGACGGGGAGCTCGCTTGGAAACACCATATATTTT. This gives the protein CASSEATGSSLGNTIYF.

This chain uses TRBV11-1 with TRBJ2-1; 8 nucleotides agree with TRBD2. The trim removed 10 bases at V and 0 bases at J, leaving 14 bases unmatched. The V gene's germline CDR1 is SGHAT and CDR2 FQDESV (reference sequence). The CDR3 extends over 17 amino acids. The CDR3 region has the DNA TGTGCCACATCCTCGGGAGGGGACCCTCTCTCCTACAATGAGCAGTTCTTC. This sequence encodes CATSSGGDPLSYNEQFF.

This clone showed up just a few times. The chain employs TRBV6-5 and TRBJ1-2; 7 bases are a match to TRBD1. This CDR3 contains 11 residues. V was pared by 7 bases and J by 5 bases, with 1 base of the junction left unmatched. Germline V gives CDR1 MNHEY, CDR2 SVGAGI. CDR3 amino acids: CASTGGYGYTF. In DNA form, the CDR3 reads TGTGCCAGCACAGGGGGATATGGCTACACCTTC.

The rearrangement uses TRBV11-3 and TRBJ1-1; D is possibly TRBD1 (6 bases). This CDR3 is 15 amino acids long. CDR1 SGHNT and CDR2 YENEEA come from the germline V gene. V dropped 4 bases and J dropped 0 bases, with 12 bases sitting between them. CDR3 protein: CASSYAGVLNTEAFF. In nucleotides, the CDR3 is TGTGCCAGCAGCTACGCAGGGGTCCTGAACACTGAAGCTTTCTTT.

The genes are TRBV5-8 and TRBJ2-3, with TRBD1 as a possible D gene (6 bases). Germline V gene data show CDR1 as SGHTS and CDR2 as YDEGEE. Trimming removed 5 bases at V and 4 bases at J, with 14 bases between. There are 14 residues in the CDR3. The CDR3 region is CASSSGTYPDTQYF. The CDR3 DNA follows: TGTGCCAGCAGTTCCGGGACATATCCAGATACGCAGTATTTT.

Only a few counts were recorded for this clone. V and J are TRBV7-6 and TRBJ1-5; 8 bases are a match to TRBD1. With V trimmed by 5 bases and J by 5 bases, 2 bases remained unmatched. This CDR3 contains 13 residues. Germline CDR1 and CDR2: SGHVS and FNYEAQ. The CDR3: CASSDRGDQPQHF. DNA for the CDR3: TGTGCCAGCAGCGACAGGGGCGATCAGCCCCAGCATTTT. The full variable domain, with the rest looked up from reference TRBV7-6 and TRBJ1-5, is GAGVSQSPRYKVTKRGQDVALRCDPISGHVSLYWYRQALGQGPEFLTYFNYEAQQDKSGLPNDRFSAERPEGSISTLTIQRTEQRDSAMYRCASSDRGDQPQHFGDGTRLSIL.

This clone was picked up a small number of times. The chain uses TRBV5-1 and TRBJ2-3; unclear D gene. This CDR3 has 17 amino acids. Germline-derived CDR1 and CDR2 are SGHRS and YFSETQ. V lost 0 bases and J lost 0, with 14 bases in between. This chain's CDR3 is CASSLAPQRTSTDTQYF. In DNA, the CDR3 is TGCGCCAGCAGCTTGGCTCCACAGAGAACTAGCACAGATACGCAGTATTTT.

The chain links TRBV9 to TRBJ2-1, with TRBD2 identical over 9 bases. Germline V gene lookup returns CDR1 SGDLS and CDR2 YYNGEE. The CDR3 has 19 amino acids. V was pared by 0 bases and J by 4 bases, with 14 bases of the junction left unmatched. DNA of the CDR3: TGTGCCAGCAGCGTAGTGGGTAGCGGGAGTTTAAGTACGTACAATGAGCAGTTCTTC. Translating gives CASSVVGSGSLSTYNEQFF.

This clone occurred a few times. This rearrangement joins TRBV7-2 to TRBJ2-6; the D gene is possibly TRBD1 (6 bases). From germline, CDR1 is SGHTA and CDR2 FQGNSA. Trimming took 0 bases from V and 3 from J, leaving 12 bases between them. The CDR3 spans 17 residues. The CDR3 loop reads CASSLAYREIGANVLTF. DNA for the CDR3: TGTGCCAGCAGCTTAGCCTACAGGGAAATTGGGGCCAACGTCCTGACTTTC.

The rearrangement joins TRBV10-2 to TRBJ1-3, with a tentative D call TRBD1 (6 bases). Germline V lookup: CDR1 WSHSY, CDR2 SAAADI. The CDR3 consists of 15 residues. V was trimmed by 0 bases and J by 8 bases, leaving 14 bases between them. CDR3 loop: CASSESSGGADTIYF. The CDR3 DNA follows: TGCGCCAGCAGTGAGTCGTCTGGGGGGGCGGACACCATATATTTT.

This clone showed up just a few times. This sequence joins TRBV5-4 and TRBJ1-2; tentative D call: TRBD1 (5 bases). The CDR3 contains 13 residues. Trimming removed 4 bases from V and 4 bases from J, with 11 bases in between. Germline-derived CDR1 and CDR2 are SGHNT and YYREEE (reference sequence). The CDR3 loop reads CASSPWGGYGYTF. CDR3 nucleotide sequence: TGTGCCAGCAGCCCTTGGGGCGGCTATGGCTACACCTTC.

The chain combines TRBV6-4 with TRBJ2-2, with no clear D. Deletions cut 0 bases from V and 8 bases from J, with 7 bases between. CDR1 and CDR2 from the germline V gene are MRHNA and SNTAGT. This CDR3 has 13 amino acids. The chain's CDR3 is CASSDSHLGELFF. CDR3 nucleotide sequence: TGTGCCAGCAGTGACTCCCATTTGGGGGAGCTGTTTTTT.

The V and J genes are TRBV2 and TRBJ1-2; the match to TRBD1 covers 7 bases. V lost 4 bases to trimming and J lost 2 bases; unmatched junction nucleotides: 7. Germline CDR1 is SNHLY and CDR2 is FYNNEI. This CDR3 spans 15 amino acids. CDR3 protein: CASSAEGAENYGYTF. The CDR3 bases are TGTGCCAGCAGTGCCGAGGGGGCAGAGAACTATGGCTACACCTTC.

This sequence joins TRBV9 and TRBJ2-3, with D uncertain. The germline CDR1 and CDR2 sequences are SGDLS and YYNGEE. This CDR3 has 14 residues. The ends were cut back, 0 bases at V and 1 base at J, with 6 bases in the middle. The CDR3 protein is CASSVALGTDTQYF. The CDR3 nucleotides read TGTGCCAGCAGCGTAGCCCTAGGCACAGATACGCAGTATTTT.

This chain uses TRBV30 with TRBJ2-7; D is unclear. The CDR3 loop spans 12 amino acids. Germline V CDR1 and CDR2: GTSNPN, SVGIG (reference sequence). V was clipped by 5 bases and J by 0 bases, with 8 bases between them. CDR3 region: CAWAPSSYEQYF. As DNA, the CDR3 is TGTGCCTGGGCACCTAGCTCCTACGAGCAGTACTTC. Drawing the rest from reference TRBV30 and TRBJ2-7, the complete variable domain is SQTIHQWPATLVQPVGSPLSLECTVEGTSNPNLYWYRQAAGRGLQLLFYSVGIGQISSEVPQNLSASRPQDRQFILSSKKLLLSDSGFYLCAWAPSSYEQYFGPGTRLTVT.

This clone has just a few counts. The gene calls are TRBV30 and TRBJ2-7; 7 bases line up with TRBD1. Germline lookup yields CDR1 GTSNPN and CDR2 SVGIG (reference sequence). The CDR3 has 15 residues. Trimming at V came to 1 base and at J to 1 base, leaving 7 bases not matched to a gene. The CDR3 nucleotides read TGTGCCTGGAGTGCCGGGACAGTGGGATCCTACGAGCAGTACTTC. Translated, it gives CAWSAGTVGSYEQYF.

This clone appeared a few times. The V and J genes are TRBV28 and TRBJ1-1; D uncertain. This CDR3 contains 12 residues. Trimming removed 2 bases from V and 3 bases from J, with 4 bases in between. Germline-derived CDR1 and CDR2 are MDHEN and SYDVKM. The CDR3: CASSLTHTEAFF. CDR3 in DNA: TGTGCCAGCAGTTTAACACACACTGAAGCTTTCTTT.